This TCR beta chain was recovered during a study of blood T cell repertoires in COVID-19. CDR1 and CDR2 (germline): SGDLS, YYNGEE. V lost 4 bases to trimming and J lost 3 bases; unmatched junction nucleotides: 6. The CDR3 runs to 15 residues. Original handling: The authors estimated nucleated cell counts from reference gene primer amplification. Libraries were prepared by immunoSEQ multiplex PCR; TCRdb keeps only in-frame clonotypes and omits some of them. V, J and clone size are those of that table, while D and trimming were read from the DNA. The profile shows 270,000 or so clones, 85% to 90% of them singletons.

The chain couples TRBV9 to TRBJ2-3; 9 bases align to TRBD2. This TCR came from a human donor in a cohort sampled during active COVID-19. The specimen sequenced was peripheral blood. The DNA for the CDR3 is TGTGCCAGCAGCCCCATGGCGGGGGGGACAGATACGCAGTATTTT. This encodes CASSPMAGGTDTQYF.